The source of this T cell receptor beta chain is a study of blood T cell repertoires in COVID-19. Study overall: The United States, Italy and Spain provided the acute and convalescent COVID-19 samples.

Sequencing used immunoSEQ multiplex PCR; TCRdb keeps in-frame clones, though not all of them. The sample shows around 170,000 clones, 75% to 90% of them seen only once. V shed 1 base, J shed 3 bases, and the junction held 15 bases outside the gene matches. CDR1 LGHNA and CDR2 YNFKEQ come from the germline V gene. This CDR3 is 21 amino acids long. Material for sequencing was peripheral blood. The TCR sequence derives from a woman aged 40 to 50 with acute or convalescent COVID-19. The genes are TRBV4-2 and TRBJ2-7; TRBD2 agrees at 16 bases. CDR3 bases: TGTGCCAGCAGCCAAGGGCCGGAGGGACTAGCGGGGGGGTCCTGGGGCTACGAGCAGTACTTC. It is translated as CASSQGPEGLAGGSWGYEQYF.